The 18 T cell receptor beta chains reported below all come from one sample, sequenced in a study of blood T cell repertoires in COVID-19. This table comes from immunoSEQ multiplex PCR, and its TCRdb copy is limited to in-frame clones, with some not included. The table includes 150,000 or so clones, 77% detected once. Sequenced material: peripheral blood. The receptors here all came from a woman aged 45-65 years with active or convalescent COVID-19.

The V and J genes are TRBV6-6 and TRBJ1-1, with a possible D match to TRBD1 (6 bases). The CDR3 runs to 15 residues. V was shortened by 2 bases and J by 6 bases, with 16 bases between the two germline ends. CDR1 MNHNY and CDR2 SVGAGI come from the germline V gene (reference sequence). The CDR3 protein is CASSYGRRGAAEAFF. In nucleotides, the CDR3 is TGTGCCAGCAGTTACGGGCGGCGGGGGGCCGCTGAAGCTTTCTTT.

V is TRBV19 and J is TRBJ1-4, with D perhaps TRBD1 (6 bases). The CDR3 consists of 15 residues. V lost 5 bases and J 1 base, leaving 11 bases between the germline ends. CDR1 and CDR2 (germline): LNHDA, SQIVND (reference sequence). As DNA, the CDR3 is TGTGCCAGTAGTGGCCCACAGGGAACTAATGAAAAACTGTTTTTT. This encodes CASSGPQGTNEKLFF.

The rearrangement joins TRBV27 to TRBJ1-2; D not resolved. V dropped 3 bases and J dropped 4 bases, with 18 bases sitting between them. The CDR3 loop spans 16 amino acids. From germline, CDR1 is MNHEY and CDR2 SMNVEV (reference sequence). The CDR3 DNA reads as TGTGCCAGCAGTTTGAACGGAGGAACGCGGGGCTATGGCTACACCTTC. This codes for CASSLNGGTRGYGYTF.

The chain couples TRBV6-1 to TRBJ1-1; 9 positions agree with TRBD1. The CDR3 is 15 residues long. V was pared by 5 bases and J by 1 base, with 5 bases of the junction left unmatched. CDR1 and CDR2 from the germline V gene are MNHNS and SASEGT. CDR3: CASSTGGAGNTEAFF. CDR3 nucleotides: TGTGCCAGCAGTACAGGGGGCGCGGGGAACACTGAAGCTTTCTTT.

The V call is TRBV7-9, the J call TRBJ1-1; 7 bases map to TRBD1. The CDR3 covers 14 residues. Germline V CDR1 and CDR2: SEHNR, FQNEAQ (reference sequence). V gave up 3 bases and J gave up 5 bases; unmatched junction bases: 6. The chain's CDR3 is CASSFNRGGTEAFF. The CDR3 DNA is TGTGCCAGCAGCTTCAACAGGGGTGGAACTGAAGCTTTCTTT. The variable domain in full, with the rest retrieved from reference TRBV7-9 and TRBJ1-1, is DTGVSQNPRHKITKRGQNVTFRCDPISEHNRLYWYRQTLGQGPEFLTYFQNEAQLEKSRLLSDRFSAERPKGSFSTLEIQRTEQGDSAMYLCASSFNRGGTEAFFGQGTRLTVV.

This clone appeared a few times. J is TRBJ2-1 and V is TRBV7-9; 9 bases line up with TRBD1. Germline loops: CDR1 SEHNR, CDR2 FQNEAQ (reference sequence). This CDR3 is 15 amino acids long. V trimming: 5 bases; J trimming: 10 bases; junction bases outside the gene matches: 12. The DNA of the CDR3 is TGTGCCAGCAGCCCCGGGACAGGGATTACGGGAGAGCAGTTCTTC. Translating gives CASSPGTGITGEQFF.

This chain links TRBV2 with TRBJ1-6; 7 bases match TRBD1. CDR1 and CDR2 from the germline V gene are SNHLY and FYNNEI. The V segment lost 7 bases and the J segment 7 bases; nucleotides outside the gene matches: 4. The CDR3 runs 13 residues. The CDR3 nucleotides read TGTGCCAGCATGCCGACAGGGAATTCACCCCTCCACTTT. Its translation: CASMPTGNSPLHF.

Only a few counts were recorded for this clone. The rearrangement uses TRBV30 and TRBJ1-3; D is ambiguous. The CDR3 length is 13 residues. Trimming cost V 1 base and J 9 bases, with 13 bases left between them. CDR1 GTSNPN and CDR2 SVGIG come from the germline V gene (reference sequence). The DNA for the CDR3 is TGTGCCTGGAGTGCCGATTACAGCGGCACCATATATTTT. Its protein product is CAWSADYSGTIYF. The complete variable domain, with remaining parts taken from reference TRBV30 and TRBJ1-3, reads SQTIHQWPATLVQPVGSPLSLECTVEGTSNPNLYWYRQAAGRGLQLLFYSVGIGQISSEVPQNLSASRPQDRQFILSSKKLLLSDSGFYLCAWSADYSGTIYFGEGSWLTVV.

In this sample, this clone turned up once. The chain links TRBV12-3 or TRBV12-4 to TRBJ1-2; D might be TRBD1 (5 bases). This CDR3 spans 13 amino acids. V was shortened by 8 bases and J by 2 bases, with 12 bases between the two germline ends. The DNA for the CDR3 is TGTGCCAGCGGAGCCGGGGGAAACTATGGCTACACCTTC. Its translation: CASGAGGNYGYTF.

This clone turned up a few times. The chain employs TRBV7-8 and TRBJ2-5; 7 nucleotides line up with TRBD1. CDR3 length: 15 residues. The junction had 6 bases not matched to a gene; V was cut back by 4 bases and J by 1 base. Germline lookup yields CDR1 SGHVS and CDR2 FQNEAQ. The CDR3 spells CASSSQGTAQETQYF. In DNA form, the CDR3 reads TGTGCCAGCAGCTCTCAAGGGACAGCCCAAGAGACCCAGTACTTC.

The chain recombines TRBV28 with TRBJ2-7; TRBD2 is a possible D gene (6 bases). The ends were cut back, 3 bases at V and 0 bases at J, with 18 bases in the middle. Germline-derived CDR1 and CDR2 are MDHEN and SYDVKM. This CDR3 has 17 amino acids. The CDR3, as DNA: TGTGCCAGCAGTTTGCGGGATTTAATACGAAGCTCCTACGAGCAGTACTTC. Amino acids: CASSLRDLIRSSYEQYF.

The chain links TRBV28 to TRBJ2-7; tentative D call: TRBD2 (7 bases). The germline V gene has CDR1 MDHEN and CDR2 SYDVKM. This CDR3 spans 14 amino acids. Trimming pared 3 bases from V and 6 bases from J, leaving 15 bases between. Written as DNA, the CDR3 is TGTGCCAGCAGTTTGGGGGGGGCTGTTACCGAGCAGTACTTC. It yields the protein CASSLGGAVTEQYF.

J is TRBJ2-7 and V is TRBV5-1; a weak D match, TRBD1 (5 bases). The CDR3 contains 17 residues. V gave up 4 bases and J gave up 1 base, with 21 bases separating them. CDR1 and CDR2 from the germline V gene are SGHRS and YFSETQ. CDR3 sequence: CASSPTTRTRDSYEQYF. In DNA, the CDR3 is TGCGCCAGCAGCCCCACCACGCGGACAAGAGATTCCTACGAGCAGTACTTC.

V usage is TRBV27 and J usage is TRBJ1-2; 8 bases align to TRBD1. CDR3 length: 16 residues. Trimming cost V 4 bases and J 3 bases; bases outside gene matches: 10. Germline CDR1 MNHEY, CDR2 SMNVEV (reference sequence). The CDR3 spells CASSSNYDRGDYGYTF. The CDR3 DNA reads TGTGCCAGCAGTTCCAATTACGACAGGGGCGACTATGGCTACACCTTC.

V and J are TRBV5-4 and TRBJ1-2, with D perhaps matching TRBD1 (5 bases). Per the germline V gene, CDR1 is SGHNT and CDR2 is YYREEE (reference sequence). The V end was cut by 3 bases, the J end by 2 bases, with 14 bases between. This CDR3 contains 15 residues. The CDR3 spells CASSWEARENYGYTF. CDR3 in DNA: TGTGCCAGCAGCTGGGAGGCCAGGGAGAACTATGGCTACACCTTC.

V and J are TRBV19 and TRBJ2-5; 7 bases line up with TRBD1. The CDR3 has 16 residues. V trimming: 1 base; J trimming: 5 bases; junction bases outside the gene matches: 10. Germline V CDR1 and CDR2: LNHDA, SQIVND (reference sequence). CDR3 sequence (DNA): TGTGCCAGTAGTATAGGGGGACAGAGCGGACGGGAGACCCAGTACTTC. This gives the protein CASSIGGQSGRETQYF.

The CDR3 reads CAISDSLGEQYF. DNA for the CDR3: TGTGCCATCAGTGATTCGCTCGGGGAGCAGTACTTC. The chain combines TRBV10-3 with TRBJ2-7; D unresolved. CDR3 size: 12 residues. Per germline, CDR1 ENHRY and CDR2 SYGVKD. V shed 3 bases and J shed 7 bases, with 10 bases lying between them.

The chain employs TRBV2 and TRBJ2-5; 10 nucleotides match TRBD2. Trimming took 0 bases from V and 4 from J; bases not matched to a gene: 14. Germline CDR1 SNHLY, CDR2 FYNNEI. The CDR3 has 19 residues. This CDR3 reads CASSEALYVASGSVETQYF. Here the CDR3 DNA reads TGTGCCAGCAGTGAAGCGCTTTATGTGGCTAGCGGGAGTGTAGAGACCCAGTACTTC.